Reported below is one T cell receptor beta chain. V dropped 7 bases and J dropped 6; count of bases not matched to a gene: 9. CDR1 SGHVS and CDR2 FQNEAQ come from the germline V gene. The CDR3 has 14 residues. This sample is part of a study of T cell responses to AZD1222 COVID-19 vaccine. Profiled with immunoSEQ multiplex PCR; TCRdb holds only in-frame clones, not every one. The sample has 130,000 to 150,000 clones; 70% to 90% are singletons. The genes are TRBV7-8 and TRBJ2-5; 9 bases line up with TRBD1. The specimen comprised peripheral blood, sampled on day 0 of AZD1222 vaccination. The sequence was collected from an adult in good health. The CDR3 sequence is CASIWRTGDKTQYF. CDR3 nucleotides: TGTGCCAGCATCTGGAGGACAGGGGACAAGACCCAGTACTTC. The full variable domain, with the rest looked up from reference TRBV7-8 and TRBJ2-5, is GAGVSQSPRYKVAKRGQDVALRCDPISGHVSLFWYQQALGQGPEFLTYFQNEAQLDKSGLPSDRFFAERPEGSVSTLKIQRTQQEDSAVYLCASIWRTGDKTQYFGPGTRLLVL.